The 26 T cell receptor beta chains reported below all come from one sample, sequenced in a study of control samples from healthy donors and cancer patients (dated by TCRdb to 2018 to 2021). The library was prepared using the immunoSEQ multiplex PCR assay. Not all clones reach the TCRdb copy of this immuneACCESS table, which keeps in-frame sequences only. Checked studies attribute under half of the gap to unresolved V genes and leave the rest unexplained. For this sample the table gives 100,000 to 150,000 clones, of which 75% to 95% were detected only once. Roughly 8.8% of the sample goes to the ten largest clones. Sequencing was carried out using blood. The receptors were gathered from a man younger than 35 in good health.

V is TRBV2 and J is TRBJ1-5, with 10 bases matching TRBD1. The ends lost 8 bases at V and 7 bases at J; junction bases unmatched: 11. CDR3 size: 15 residues. Germline CDR1 SNHLY, CDR2 FYNNEI. CDR3 sequence reads: CASLSGDRGHQPQHF. In DNA form, the CDR3 reads TGTGCCAGCCTTTCCGGAGACAGGGGGCACCAGCCCCAGCATTTT.

The gene calls are TRBV19 and TRBJ1-6, with unresolved D. The length of the CDR3 is 15 residues. The V and J ends lost 1 base and 7 bases respectively, with 11 bases between them. Germline V lookup: CDR1 LNHDA, CDR2 SQIVND (reference sequence). The CDR3 bases are TGTGCCAGTAGTATAGGTCGGCGGTTGAATTCACCCCTCCACTTT. Translated: CASSIGRRLNSPLHF.

V gene TRBV11-2 combines with J gene TRBJ2-7; D is undetermined. This CDR3 has 15 residues. V dropped 0 bases and J dropped 2 bases, with 11 bases sitting between them. Germline-derived CDR1 and CDR2 are SGHAT and FQNNGV. The DNA of the CDR3 is TGTGCCAGCAGCTTAGATACCACAGATACCTACGAGCAGTACTTC. Residues: CASSLDTTDTYEQYF.

This chain joins TRBV27 and TRBJ2-7; TRBD1 aligns across 10 bases. The CDR3 is 14 amino acids. The junction had 6 bases not matched to a gene; V was cut back by 6 bases and J by 4 bases. From germline, CDR1 is MNHEY and CDR2 SMNVEV (reference sequence). The CDR3 DNA is TGTGCCAGCAGCTTCGGGACAGGGGATTACGAGCAGTACTTC. It specifies CASSFGTGDYEQYF.

V gene TRBV3-1 (or the pseudogene TRBV3-2) combines with J gene TRBJ1-2; a weak D match, TRBD1 (6 bases). The germline CDR1 and CDR2 sequences are LGHDT and YNNKEL (reference sequence). The V gene lost 3 bases and the J gene lost 3 bases, with 17 bases spanning the gap. This CDR3 has 16 amino acids. Here the CDR3 reads CASSHPTRGIDYGYTF. The CDR3, as DNA: TGTGCCAGCAGCCATCCAACCAGGGGAATTGACTATGGCTACACCTTC.

The chain links TRBV7-9 to TRBJ2-1, with TRBD1 matching over 8 bases. The CDR3 sequence is 18 residues long. The germline V gene encodes CDR1 SEHNR and CDR2 FQNEAQ (reference sequence). J was trimmed by 4 bases and V by 4 bases; bases with no gene match: 15. CDR3 DNA sequence: TGTGCCAGCAGCTCTAGACAGGGGAGAGGGCTGGGTTACAATGAGCAGTTCTTC. This sequence encodes CASSSRQGRGLGYNEQFF.

The chain combines TRBV4-1 with TRBJ1-6; D is unresolved. Germline V gives CDR1 MGHRA, CDR2 YSYEKL. Trimming pared 0 bases from V and 5 bases from J, leaving 14 bases between. CDR3 length equals 17 residues. CDR3 sequence reads: CASSQDSGIRDNSPLHF. The CDR3 bases are TGCGCCAGCAGCCAAGATTCGGGGATCCGAGATAATTCACCCCTCCACTTT.

The rearrangement links TRBV5-1 to TRBJ2-5; 9 positions match TRBD1. Trimming cost V 2 bases and J 5 bases; bases outside gene matches: 13. The CDR3 has 17 residues. CDR1 is SGHRS and CDR2 is YFSETQ in the germline V gene. The CDR3 coding sequence is TGCGCCAGCAGCTTCTCAGCTAGGACAGGGGTGGGTGAGACCCAGTACTTC. The encoded protein is CASSFSARTGVGETQYF.

The V gene is TRBV18, the J gene TRBJ2-4; TRBD1 aligns across 9 bases. CDR1 and CDR2 from the germline V gene are KGHSH and LQKENI. With V trimmed by 6 bases and J by 9 bases, 12 bases remained unmatched. This CDR3 contains 15 residues. In DNA form, the CDR3 reads TGTGCCAGCTCTTCTCCGGGACAGGGTGTGGGCATTCAGTACTTC. The encoded protein is CASSSPGQGVGIQYF.

The chain combines TRBV11-2 with TRBJ1-1; 7 bases agree with TRBD1. The germline V gene has CDR1 SGHAT and CDR2 FQNNGV. CDR3 size: 12 residues. Unmatched junction bases numbered 8, after V lost 11 bases and J lost 5 bases. CDR3 bases: TGTGCCTCCGAGGGGGCGCGGACTGAAGCTTTCTTT. It specifies CASEGARTEAFF. Combining the CDR3 with reference TRBV11-2 and TRBJ1-1 gives the whole variable domain EAGVAQSPRYKIIEKRQSVAFWCNPISGHATLYWYQQILGQGPKLLIQFQNNGVVDDSQLPKDRFSAERLKGVDSTLKIQPAKLEDSAVYLCASEGARTEAFFGQGTRLTVV.

The V and J genes are TRBV7-8 and TRBJ2-3; unclear D gene. The CDR3 consists of 14 residues. Per the germline V gene, CDR1 is SGHVS and CDR2 is FQNEAQ. Trimming shortened V by 3 bases and J by 0 bases, and 7 bases separated the two germline ends. For the CDR3, the DNA is TGTGCCAGCAGCTTCCATAAAAGCACAGATACGCAGTATTTT. This translates into CASSFHKSTDTQYF.

CDR3 DNA: TGTGCCAGCAGTTTCCACTACAACACTGAAGCTTTCTTT. Its translation: CASSFHYNTEAFF. The chain combines TRBV12-3 or TRBV12-4 with TRBJ1-1; no firm D call. The CDR3 spans 13 residues. V was clipped by 3 bases and J by 2 bases, with 7 bases between them.

The rearrangement joins TRBV5-6 to TRBJ1-5; D unclear. Deletions cut 0 bases from V and 2 bases from J, with 9 bases between. The CDR3 is made up of 15 amino acids. Germline CDR1 and CDR2: SGHDT and YYEEEE. CDR3 protein: CASSLGPFGNQPQHF. In nucleotides, the CDR3 is TGTGCCAGCAGCTTGGGACCCTTTGGCAATCAGCCCCAGCATTTT.

The chain joins TRBV10-2 to TRBJ2-3; TRBD1 matches 7 bases. V gave up 3 bases and J gave up 11 bases; unmatched junction bases: 8. This CDR3 is built from 13 residues. The V gene's germline CDR1 is WSHSY and CDR2 SAAADI. CDR3 protein: CASSEHRDSQQYF. CDR3 in DNA: TGCGCCAGCAGTGAACACCGGGACAGCCAGCAGTATTTT.

This sequence joins TRBV7-2 and TRBJ2-5; 7 bases align to TRBD1. Germline-derived CDR1 and CDR2 are SGHTA and FQGNSA. There are 14 residues in the CDR3. Losses at the gene ends were 5 bases for V and 3 bases for J; bases not matched to a gene: 6. DNA for the CDR3: TGTGCCAGCAGCCCCTACACAGGGGAAGAGACCCAGTACTTC. Amino acid sequence: CASSPYTGEETQYF.

The chain couples TRBV7-9 to TRBJ1-1; no firm D call. Per germline, CDR1 SEHNR and CDR2 FQNEAQ (reference sequence). Deletions cut 5 bases from V and 1 base from J, with 8 bases between. CDR3 size: 13 residues. As DNA, the CDR3 is TGTGCCAGCAGCCTGGGTGCGAACACTGAAGCTTTCTTT. Encoded protein: CASSLGANTEAFF.

V usage is TRBV7-9 and J usage is TRBJ2-3, with a tentative D call TRBD1 (6 bases). CDR1 and CDR2 from the germline V gene are SEHNR and FQNEAQ (reference sequence). This CDR3 is 14 amino acids long. Trimming removed 4 bases at V and 2 bases at J, with 10 bases between. CDR3 nucleotides: TGTGCCAGCAGCTCATGGGACATCACAGATACGCAGTATTTT. Translating it yields CASSSWDITDTQYF.

The chain recombines TRBV11-3 with TRBJ1-1; D not certain. Trimming pared 2 bases from V and 5 bases from J, leaving 9 bases between. The CDR3 extends over 13 amino acids. From germline, CDR1 is SGHNT and CDR2 YENEEA. CDR3 coding DNA: TGTGCCAGCAGCTTAAAGGATACTACTGAAGCTTTCTTT. Translation: CASSLKDTTEAFF.

V and J are TRBV4-1 and TRBJ2-7; 7 nucleotides line up with TRBD1. Germline CDR1 and CDR2: MGHRA and YSYEKL. CDR3 size: 12 residues. The J segment lost 4 bases and the V segment lost 4 bases, leaving 1 base of the junction unmatched. The CDR3 reads CASSRTGYEQYF. In DNA, the CDR3 is TGCGCCAGCAGCCGGACAGGTTACGAGCAGTACTTC.

V usage is TRBV7-2 and J usage is TRBJ1-2; 8 bases line up with TRBD1. From germline, CDR1 is SGHTA and CDR2 FQGNSA. CDR3 length: 15 residues. Trimming took 5 bases from V and 1 from J; bases not matched to a gene: 6. The CDR3 nucleotides are TGTGCCAGCAGCGTATACAGGGGGGGTAACTATGGCTACACCTTC. Protein product: CASSVYRGGNYGYTF.

J is TRBJ2-7 and V is TRBV5-1; the match to TRBD1 covers 10 bases. V was clipped by 1 base and J by 7 bases; unmatched bases: 5. The CDR3 extends over 14 amino acids. Germline V lookup: CDR1 SGHRS, CDR2 YFSETQ. The CDR3 bases are TGCGCCAGCAGCTTGAGACAGGGGGCGCAAGAGCAGTACTTC. Encoded protein: CASSLRQGAQEQYF.

The rearrangement links TRBV27 to TRBJ2-7; 8 bases are a match to TRBD1. Per the germline V gene, CDR1 is MNHEY and CDR2 is SMNVEV (reference sequence). The CDR3 totals 15 residues. J gave up 6 bases and V 2 bases, and 9 bases lay outside the gene matches. The CDR3 here is CASSLTGRGHLEQYF. CDR3 nucleotide sequence: TGTGCCAGCAGTTTAACTGGCAGGGGGCATCTCGAGCAGTACTTC.

On this clone: The sample carries other DNA sequences with the same CDR3. This sequence joins TRBV4-1 and TRBJ1-1; D not resolved. The V and J ends lost 1 base and 0 bases respectively, with 3 bases between them. Germline lookup yields CDR1 MGHRA and CDR2 YSYEKL. The CDR3 consists of 13 residues. CDR3 residues: CASSQGVNTEAFF. CDR3 DNA: TGCGCCAGCAGCCAAGGCGTGAACACTGAAGCTTTCTTT.

In its sample, this clone was seen once. The chain employs TRBV19 and TRBJ1-1; D not certain. CDR1 is LNHDA and CDR2 is SQIVND in the germline V gene (reference sequence). V lost 6 bases and J 2 bases, leaving 10 bases between the germline ends. This CDR3 contains 13 residues. The CDR3 sequence is CASRDGYNTEAFF. The CDR3, as DNA: TGTGCCAGTAGGGACGGGTACAACACTGAAGCTTTCTTT.

The J gene is TRBJ1-5, the V gene TRBV12-3 or TRBV12-4; D uncertain. The V end was cut by 7 bases, the J end by 3 bases, with 10 bases between. This CDR3 comprises 13 residues. The CDR3 protein is CASTPAYNQPQHF. CDR3 nucleotides: TGTGCCAGCACCCCGGCGTACAATCAGCCCCAGCATTTT.

The V call is TRBV4-1, the J call TRBJ1-2; D is possibly TRBD1 (6 bases). Germline CDR1 is MGHRA and CDR2 is YSYEKL. CDR3 length: 15 residues. V was shortened by 2 bases and J by 4 bases, with 14 bases between the two germline ends. The CDR3, as DNA: TGCGCCAGCAGCCAAATTAGTGGGGGCGGCTATGGCTACACCTTC. Protein sequence: CASSQISGGGYGYTF.